The subject of this entry is one TCR beta chain. This CDR3 comprises 13 residues. V was clipped by 4 bases and J by 12 bases, with 18 bases between them. In germline, CDR1 is MNHEY, CDR2 SMNVEV (reference sequence). The data were produced by immunoSEQ multiplex PCR, yet TCRdb's version contains in-frame clones alone and is incomplete. Here the sample spans approximately 100,000 clones, about 91% being singletons. The data are from a study of T cell changes during pregnancy in multiple sclerosis. The origin of this receptor is a female donor with multiple sclerosis, enrolled in a pregnancy study. V is TRBV27 and J is TRBJ1-1; tentatively, D is TRBD1 (5 bases). The sequencing used peripheral blood, collected in the second trimester of pregnancy. CDR3 loop: CASSSRGTASPFF. The CDR3 DNA sequence: TGTGCCAGCAGTTCAAGGGGTACTGCCTCTCCTTTCTTT.